This note documents a single T cell receptor (beta chain) sequence. Primers used in a second PCR of roughly 7 to 12 cycles were a sample-barcoded 5' primer and a J-beta primer mix. With 12 random nucleotides, a template-switch adaptor tagged each individual cDNA molecule. TCRdb fed the 5' RACE reads into MiXCR, producing one record per CDR3 protein. The sample consists of 1.5 million to 2 million distinct CDR3 sequences, roughly 49% of them appearing once. This sample is part of a study of blood T cells in healthy people across ages. The germline V gene encodes CDR1 SGDLS and CDR2 YYNGEE. Trimming left V 4 bases short and J 2 bases short, with 12 bases between. The CDR3 covers 15 residues.

This rearrangement joins TRBV9 to TRBJ2-2; weak D call: TRBD2 (6 bases). Input material: blood. The receptor's source is a woman aged 35 to 49 in good health. The CDR3 spells CASSSSSGNTGELFF. Here the CDR3 DNA reads TGTGCCAGCAGCTCAAGTAGCGGAAACACCGGGGAGCTGTTTTTT.